This entry lists 17 T cell receptor beta chains sequenced from one sample in a study of blood T cell repertoires in COVID-19. Assay used: immunoSEQ multiplex PCR; TCRdb lists only in-frame clones, some missing. This table holds about 320,000 clones, about nine tenths found once. What was sequenced was peripheral blood. The receptors stem from a woman aged 30 to 39 with COVID-19, enrolled during active disease.

This CDR3 is CASSSSGSPRNGELFF. The CDR3 nucleotides read TGTGCCAGCAGTTCCTCCGGGAGCCCACGGAACGGGGAGCTGTTTTTT. The chain couples TRBV27 to TRBJ2-2; possible D gene TRBD2, 6 bases. The CDR3 runs 16 residues. The V gene lost 4 bases and the J gene lost 7 bases, with 19 bases spanning the gap. Germline CDR1 is MNHEY and CDR2 is SMNVEV (reference sequence).

This clone has a handful of counts. The CDR3 region has the DNA TGTGCCAGCAGCCACGCGGGCACAGATACGCAGTATTTT. This encodes CASSHAGTDTQYF. V is TRBV4-2 and J is TRBJ2-3; D remains unclear. Trimming pared 3 bases from V and 1 base from J, leaving 5 bases between. Germline assignment: CDR1 LGHNA and CDR2 YNFKEQ. The CDR3 sequence is 13 residues long.

This clone was seen just once. V is TRBV7-9 and J is TRBJ2-2; 8 bases are a match to TRBD2. The CDR3 loop spans 15 amino acids. Trimming removed 6 bases from V and 2 bases from J; junction bases left unmatched: 5. Germline values: CDR1 SEHNR, CDR2 FQNEAQ (reference sequence). CDR3 in amino acids: CASRPSGGNTGELFF. The CDR3 DNA reads TGTGCCAGCAGACCCAGCGGGGGCAACACCGGGGAGCTGTTTTTT.

The rearrangement uses TRBV29-1 and TRBJ2-1; D call uncertain. The V and J ends lost 3 bases and 4 bases respectively, with 7 bases between them. Germline CDR1 and CDR2: SQVTM and ANQGSEA. The CDR3 runs 12 residues. The CDR3: CSVDNSYNEQFF. The CDR3 DNA sequence: TGCAGCGTTGATAATTCGTACAATGAGCAGTTCTTC.

CDR3 sequence (DNA): TGTGCCTGGAGTGTAACAGGGCCGGATGAGCAGTTCTTC. Protein: CAWSVTGPDEQFF. The J gene is TRBJ2-1, the V gene TRBV30; D perhaps matches TRBD1 (6 bases). Germline CDR1 GTSNPN, CDR2 SVGIG (reference sequence). This CDR3 comprises 13 residues. Trimming pared 0 bases from V and 8 bases from J, leaving 11 bases between.

V is TRBV2 and J is TRBJ1-6; D may be TRBD1 (5 bases). CDR1 and CDR2 (germline): SNHLY, FYNNEI. V gave up 7 bases and J gave up 7 bases, with 17 bases separating them. The CDR3 length is 15 residues. The DNA for the CDR3 is TGTGCCAGCAAATTAAGGGCGGGGACCAATTCACCCCTCCACTTT. Amino acid sequence: CASKLRAGTNSPLHF.

The chain employs TRBV5-1 and TRBJ1-2; TRBD1 agrees at 7 bases. Per germline, CDR1 SGHRS and CDR2 YFSETQ. The V and J ends lost 5 bases and 6 bases, in that order; junction bases with no gene match: 7. This CDR3 has 13 residues. The CDR3, as DNA: TGCGCCAGCAGTCGACAGGGATTTGATGGCTACACCTTC. This translates into CASSRQGFDGYTF.

This clone has only a few counts. The chain employs TRBV15 and TRBJ1-1, with D unresolved. The CDR3 sequence is 13 residues long. The V gene lost 2 bases and the J gene lost 0 bases, with 4 bases spanning the gap. Germline CDR1 LNHNV, CDR2 YYDKDF (reference sequence). The CDR3 nucleotides read TGTGCCACCAGCAGACAGATGAACACTGAAGCTTTCTTT. Protein: CATSRQMNTEAFF. Using reference TRBV15 and TRBJ1-1 for the parts outside the CDR3, the full variable domain is DAMVIQNPRYQVTQFGKPVTLSCSQTLNHNVMYWYQQKSSQAPKLLFHYYDKDFNNEADTPDNFQSRRPNTSFCFLDIRSPGLGDTAMYLCATSRQMNTEAFFGQGTRLTVV.

V usage is TRBV14 and J usage is TRBJ1-6; D call uncertain. Trimming pared 5 bases from V and 9 bases from J, leaving 14 bases between. The CDR3 totals 14 residues. Germline V gene sequence: CDR1 SGHDN, CDR2 FVKESK. The CDR3 sequence: CASSLSYSSSPLHF. The CDR3 region has the DNA TGTGCCAGCAGCTTGTCGTATAGTTCTTCACCCCTCCACTTT.

This clone was detected once. The V and J genes are TRBV25-1 and TRBJ2-3; 8 positions match TRBD1. J was trimmed by 0 bases and V by 10 bases; bases with no gene match: 6. Germline V gives CDR1 MGHDK, CDR2 SYGVNS. There are 14 residues in the CDR3. The chain's CDR3 is CATSRTGSTDTQYF. The CDR3 coding sequence is TGTGCCACCTCCCGGACAGGGAGCACAGATACGCAGTATTTT.

The chain is built from TRBV3-1 (or the pseudogene TRBV3-2) and TRBJ1-6, with TRBD1 matching over 10 bases. J gave up 3 bases and V 2 bases, and 10 bases lay outside the gene matches. The CDR3 sequence is 19 residues long. Germline CDR1 is LGHDT and CDR2 is YNNKEL (reference sequence). This CDR3 is CASSQRSGQGLNYNSPLHF. The CDR3 DNA follows: TGTGCCAGCAGCCAAAGGTCGGGACAGGGGCTGAACTATAATTCACCCCTCCACTTT.

This clone was counted a single time. V usage is TRBV4-1 and J usage is TRBJ1-1; D remains unclear. CDR1 is MGHRA and CDR2 is YSYEKL in the germline V gene. Between the trimmed V and J ends, which lost 1 base and 1 base, there was a span of 10 bases. This CDR3 region has 15 residues. The CDR3 is CASSQGPNRNTEAFF. CDR3 in DNA: TGCGCCAGCAGCCAAGGCCCTAACAGGAACACTGAAGCTTTCTTT.

The chain carries TRBV7-6 and TRBJ2-2; D possibly corresponds to TRBD2 (6 bases). V was clipped by 4 bases and J by 5 bases, with 8 bases between them. Germline loops: CDR1 SGHVS, CDR2 FNYEAQ. The CDR3 is 13 residues long. Here the CDR3 DNA reads TGTGCCAGCAGCTCAGGGACTACCGGGGAGCTGTTTTTT. Translating it yields CASSSGTTGELFF.

The gene calls are TRBV24-1 and TRBJ1-5; D is possibly TRBD1 (5 bases). CDR3 length equals 15 residues. CDR1 is KGHDR, CDR2 SFDVKD, per germline. Trimming stripped 3 bases from V and 7 bases from J, with 15 bases between. The CDR3 sequence is CATSDAYRPGQPQHF. The DNA for the CDR3 is TGTGCCACCAGTGATGCATACAGGCCCGGGCAGCCCCAGCATTTT.

The chain links TRBV3-1 (or the pseudogene TRBV3-2) to TRBJ1-2; D is ambiguous. CDR1 and CDR2 (germline): LGHDT, YNNKEL (reference sequence). The CDR3 length is 15 residues. Between the trimmed V and J ends, which lost 1 base and 4 bases, there was a span of 13 bases. The DNA of the CDR3 is TGTGCCAGCAGCCAAGGGCAGGCGAGGGTCTATGGCTACACCTTC. Protein product: CASSQGQARVYGYTF.

This chain links TRBV4-2 with TRBJ1-2, with 8 bases matching TRBD1. V gave up 4 bases and J gave up 3 bases; unmatched junction bases: 10. CDR1 is LGHNA and CDR2 is YNFKEQ in the germline V gene. The CDR3 covers 16 residues. CDR3 sequence (DNA): TGTGCCAGCAGCCCTCGGACAGGGTCGCTAGACTATGGCTACACCTTC. Encoded protein: CASSPRTGSLDYGYTF.

The chain recombines TRBV6-1 with TRBJ1-1, with 8 bases matching TRBD1. There are 15 residues in the CDR3. J was trimmed by 1 base and V by 5 bases; bases with no gene match: 6. From germline, CDR1 is MNHNS and CDR2 SASEGT. The CDR3 DNA is TGTGCCAGCAGTCGTGGAGGGACAGGGAACACTGAAGCTTTCTTT. Encoded protein: CASSRGGTGNTEAFF.